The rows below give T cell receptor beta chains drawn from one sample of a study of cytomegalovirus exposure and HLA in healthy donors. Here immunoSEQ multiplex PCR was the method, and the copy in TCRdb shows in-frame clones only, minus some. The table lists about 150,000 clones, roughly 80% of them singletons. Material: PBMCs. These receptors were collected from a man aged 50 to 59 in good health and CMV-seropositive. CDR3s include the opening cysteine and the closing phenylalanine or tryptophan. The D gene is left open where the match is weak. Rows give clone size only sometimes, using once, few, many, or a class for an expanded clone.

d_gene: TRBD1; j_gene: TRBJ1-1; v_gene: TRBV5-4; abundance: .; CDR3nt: TGTGCCAGCAGCCGAGGACAGGAAATGAACACTGAAGCTTTCTTT; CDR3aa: CASSRGQEMNTEAFF
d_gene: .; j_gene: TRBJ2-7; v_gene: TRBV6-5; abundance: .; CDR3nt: TGTGCCAGCAGTTCCTTCTACGAGCAGTACTTC; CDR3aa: CASSSFYEQYF
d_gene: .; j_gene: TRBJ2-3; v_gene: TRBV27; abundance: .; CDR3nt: TGTGCCAGCAGTCCCGACCTCACCGGGACAAGAGATACGCAGTATTTT; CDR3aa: CASSPDLTGTRDTQYF
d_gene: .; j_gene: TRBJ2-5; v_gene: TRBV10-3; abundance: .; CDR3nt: TGTGCCATCAGTGAGGGCGACAGTACGGAGACCCAGTACTTC; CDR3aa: CAISEGDSTETQYF
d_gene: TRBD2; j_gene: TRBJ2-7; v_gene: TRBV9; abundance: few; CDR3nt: TGTGCCAGCAGCCCCCGGGGGAGGGACTACGAGCAGTACTTC; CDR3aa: CASSPRGRDYEQYF
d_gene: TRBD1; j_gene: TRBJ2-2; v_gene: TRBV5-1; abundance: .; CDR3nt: TGCGCCAGCAGCTCAGGGGGAAGGAACACCGGGGAGCTGTTTTTT; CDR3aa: CASSSGGRNTGELFF
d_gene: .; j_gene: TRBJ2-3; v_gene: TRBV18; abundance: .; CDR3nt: TGTGCCAGCTCACCATCGCAGGGCACAGATACGCAGTATTTT; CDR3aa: CASSPSQGTDTQYF
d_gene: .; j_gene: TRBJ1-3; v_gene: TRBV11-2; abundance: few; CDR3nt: TGTGCCAGCAGCTGGCAGGGTGGAAACACCATATATTTT; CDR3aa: CASSWQGGNTIYF
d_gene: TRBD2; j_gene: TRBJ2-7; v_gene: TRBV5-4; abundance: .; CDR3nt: TGTGCCAGCAGCTTGATCGGCGGGAGGGCCTCCGAGCAGTACTTC; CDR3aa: CASSLIGGRASEQYF
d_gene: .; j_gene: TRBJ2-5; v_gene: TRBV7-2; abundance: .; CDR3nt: TGTGCCAGTCGGGACACCTCATACCAAGAGACCCAGTACTTC; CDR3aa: CASRDTSYQETQYF
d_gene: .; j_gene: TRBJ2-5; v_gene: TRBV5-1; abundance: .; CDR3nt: TGCGCCAGCAGCTTGTGGCTGCCCCAAGAGACCCAGTACTTC; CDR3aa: CASSLWLPQETQYF
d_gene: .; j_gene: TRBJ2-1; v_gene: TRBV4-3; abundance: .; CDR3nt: TGCGCCAGCAGCCAAGATTGGGGGGGCAGGTTGTTCTTC; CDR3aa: CASSQDWGGRLFF
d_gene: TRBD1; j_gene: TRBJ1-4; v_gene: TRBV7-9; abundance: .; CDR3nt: TGTGCCAGCAGCTCACAGGGGGCAACTAATGAAAAACTGTTTTTT; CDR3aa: CASSSQGATNEKLFF
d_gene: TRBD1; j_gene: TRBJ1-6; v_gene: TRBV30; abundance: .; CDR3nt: TGTGCCTGGCACAGGGGGCGGAATTCACCCCTCCACTTT; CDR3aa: CAWHRGRNSPLHF
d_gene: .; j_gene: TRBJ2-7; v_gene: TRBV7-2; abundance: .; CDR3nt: TGTGCCAGCAGCTTACGGCTAGCCTCCTACGAGCAGTACTTC; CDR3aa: CASSLRLASYEQYF
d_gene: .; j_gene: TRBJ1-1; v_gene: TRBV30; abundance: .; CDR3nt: TGTGCCTGGGGGACTTACACTGAAGCTTTCTTT; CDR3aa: CAWGTYTEAFF
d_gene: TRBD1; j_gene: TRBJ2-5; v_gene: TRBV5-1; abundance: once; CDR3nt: TGCGCCAGCAGCTTGGCAGGGGGCGGGGAGACCCAGTACTTC; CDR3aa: CASSLAGGGETQYF
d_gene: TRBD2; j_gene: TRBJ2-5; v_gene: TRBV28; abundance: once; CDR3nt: TGTGCCAGCAGTCCGAGACTAGCGGGAGGGGAGACCCAGTACTTC; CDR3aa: CASSPRLAGGETQYF
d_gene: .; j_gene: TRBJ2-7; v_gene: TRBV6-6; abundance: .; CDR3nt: TGTGCCAGCAGTGCCCCGACATCCTCCTCCTACGAGCAGTACTTC; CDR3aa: CASSAPTSSSYEQYF
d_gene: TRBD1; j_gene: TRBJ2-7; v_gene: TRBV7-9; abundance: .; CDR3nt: TGTGCCAGCAGCCCACAGGGGCCGGGGGAGCAGTACTTC; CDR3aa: CASSPQGPGEQYF
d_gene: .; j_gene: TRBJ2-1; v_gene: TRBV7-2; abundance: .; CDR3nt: TGTGCCAGCAGCCCCCACCAGGTGGGTGAGCAGTTCTTC; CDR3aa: CASSPHQVGEQFF
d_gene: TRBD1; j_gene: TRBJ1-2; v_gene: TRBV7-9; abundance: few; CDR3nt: TGTGCCAGCAGCCCAGGGGGGATCGGTGGCTACACCTTC; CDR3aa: CASSPGGIGGYTF
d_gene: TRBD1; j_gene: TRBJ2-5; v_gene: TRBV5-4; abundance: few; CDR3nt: TGTGCCAGCCAGACAGGGGGGAGCCAAGAGACCCAGTACTTC; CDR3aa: CASQTGGSQETQYF
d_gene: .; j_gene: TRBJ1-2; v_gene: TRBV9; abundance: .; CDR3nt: TGTGCCAGCAGCGTTGGACAGCAAAACTATGGCTACACCTTC; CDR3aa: CASSVGQQNYGYTF
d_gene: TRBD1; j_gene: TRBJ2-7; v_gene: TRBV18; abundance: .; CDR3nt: TGTGCCAGCTCATCGATGGACAGGATATCCTACGAGCAGTACTTC; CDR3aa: CASSSMDRISYEQYF
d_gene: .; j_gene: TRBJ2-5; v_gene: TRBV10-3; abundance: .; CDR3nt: TGTGCCATCAGCACAGGTCCCAGGGAGACCCAGTACTTC; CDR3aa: CAISTGPRETQYF
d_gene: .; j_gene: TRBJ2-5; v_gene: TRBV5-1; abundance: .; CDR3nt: TGCGCCAGCAGCTTGCAGGGGGGCAGGGAGACCCAGTACTTC; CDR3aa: CASSLQGGRETQYF
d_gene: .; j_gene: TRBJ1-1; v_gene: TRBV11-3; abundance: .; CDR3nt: TGTGCCAGCAGCTTCGGGGAAGGGACTGAAGCTTTCTTT; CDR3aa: CASSFGEGTEAFF
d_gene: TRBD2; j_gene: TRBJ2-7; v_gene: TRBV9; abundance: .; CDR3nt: TGTGCCAGCAGCCCTAGCGGGGCCTCCTACGAGCAGTACTTC; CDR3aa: CASSPSGASYEQYF
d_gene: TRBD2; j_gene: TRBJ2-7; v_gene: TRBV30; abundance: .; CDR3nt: TGTGCCTGGAGCCCCGGACTAGTCTACGAGCAGTACTTC; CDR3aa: CAWSPGLVYEQYF
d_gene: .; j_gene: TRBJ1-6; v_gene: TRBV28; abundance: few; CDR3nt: TGTGCCAGCAGTTTTAGGCAGGGTAGCTCACCCCTCCACTTT; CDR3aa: CASSFRQGSSPLHF
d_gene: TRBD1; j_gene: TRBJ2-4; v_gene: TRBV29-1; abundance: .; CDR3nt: TGCAGCGTTGCGGGGGGACAGGGGGCGATCTCAACCAAAAACATTCAGTACTTC; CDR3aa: CSVAGGQGAISTKNIQYF
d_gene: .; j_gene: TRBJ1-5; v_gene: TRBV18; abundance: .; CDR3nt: TGTGCCAGCTCACCGAGAGTCGTCTCGGGTAGCAATCAGCCCCAGCATTTT; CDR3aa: CASSPRVVSGSNQPQHF
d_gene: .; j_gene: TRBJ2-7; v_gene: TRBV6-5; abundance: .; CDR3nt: TGTGCCAGCAGTCCTTATATCGAGCAGTACTTC; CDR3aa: CASSPYIEQYF
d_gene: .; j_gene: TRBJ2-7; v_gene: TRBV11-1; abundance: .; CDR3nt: TGTGCCAGCAGCTTAATAGGCGGAACCTACGAGCAGTACTTC; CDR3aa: CASSLIGGTYEQYF
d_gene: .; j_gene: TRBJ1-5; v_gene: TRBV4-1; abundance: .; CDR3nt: TGCGCCAGCAGCCAATCGACAGTCTATAGCAATCAGCCCCAGCATTTT; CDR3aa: CASSQSTVYSNQPQHF
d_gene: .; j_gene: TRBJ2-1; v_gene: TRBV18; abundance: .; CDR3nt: TGTGCCAGCTCAGAAACCCCAGGGGCGTTTGTCTATGAGCAGTTCTTC; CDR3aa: CASSETPGAFVYEQFF
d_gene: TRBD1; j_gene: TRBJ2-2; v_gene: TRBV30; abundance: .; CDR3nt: TGTGCCTGGGGCCAGGGGGCTTGGACCGGGGAGCTGTTTTTT; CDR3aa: CAWGQGAWTGELFF
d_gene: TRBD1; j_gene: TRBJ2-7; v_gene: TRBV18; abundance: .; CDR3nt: TGTGCCAGCTCAACGACAGGGGCCGAGCAGTACTTC; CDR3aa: CASSTTGAEQYF
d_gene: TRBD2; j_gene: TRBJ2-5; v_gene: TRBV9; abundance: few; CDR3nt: TGTGCCAGCAGCAGGACTAGCGGGAACGGCGCGGAGACCCAGTACTTC; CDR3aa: CASSRTSGNGAETQYF
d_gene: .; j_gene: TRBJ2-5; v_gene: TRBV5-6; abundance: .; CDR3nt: TGTGCCAGCAGGCGACGGACGGGGCAAGAGACCCAGTACTTC; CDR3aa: CASRRRTGQETQYF
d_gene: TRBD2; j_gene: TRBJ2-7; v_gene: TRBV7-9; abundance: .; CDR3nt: TGTGCCAGCAGCCCGTCAGGGACTAGCGGGAGCGCCGAGCAGTACTTC; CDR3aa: CASSPSGTSGSAEQYF